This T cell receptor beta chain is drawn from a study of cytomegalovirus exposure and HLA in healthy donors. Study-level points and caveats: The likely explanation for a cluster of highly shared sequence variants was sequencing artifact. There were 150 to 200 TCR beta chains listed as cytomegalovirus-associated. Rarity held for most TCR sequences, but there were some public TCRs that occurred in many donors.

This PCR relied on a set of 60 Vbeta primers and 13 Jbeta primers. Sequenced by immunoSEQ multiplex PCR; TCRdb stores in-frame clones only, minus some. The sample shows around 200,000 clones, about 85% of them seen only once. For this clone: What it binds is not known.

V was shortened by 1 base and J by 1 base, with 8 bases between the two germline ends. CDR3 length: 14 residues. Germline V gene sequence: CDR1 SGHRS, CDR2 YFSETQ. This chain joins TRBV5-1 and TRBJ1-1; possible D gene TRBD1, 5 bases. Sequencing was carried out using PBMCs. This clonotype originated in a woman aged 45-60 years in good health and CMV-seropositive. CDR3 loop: CASSLQGSNTEAFF. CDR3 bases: TGCGCCAGCAGCTTGCAGGGTTCGAACACTGAAGCTTTCTTT.